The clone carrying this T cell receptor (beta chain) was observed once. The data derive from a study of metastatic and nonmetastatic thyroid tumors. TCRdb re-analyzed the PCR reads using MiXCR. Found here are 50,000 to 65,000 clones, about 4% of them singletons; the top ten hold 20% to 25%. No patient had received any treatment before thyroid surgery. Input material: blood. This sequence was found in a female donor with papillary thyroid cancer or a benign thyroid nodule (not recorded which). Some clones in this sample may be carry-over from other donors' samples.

CDR3 nucleotides: TGTGCCAGCAGTTTATCAGGAGGGGGGGGGGCACCCCTCCACTTT. As protein: CASSLSGGGGAPLHF. The chain couples TRBV27 to TRBJ1-6, with D perhaps matching TRBD1 (6 bases). CDR3 length: 15 amino acids. Germline CDR1 reads MNHEY; CDR2 reads SMNVEV (reference sequence). V lost 0 bases and J 11 bases, leaving 14 bases between the germline ends.